This TCR beta chain was found in a study of early T cells in non-severe SARS-CoV-2 infection (dated by TCRdb to 2020 to 2023). As for the study more broadly: Because TCR sequencing relied on bulk RNA taken from unsorted whole blood, pairing of alpha and beta chains was not possible. The full study reports these points: VDJdb matching was skewed toward anti-spike CD8 responses and likely underestimated virus-specific expansions, missing private and CD4 specificities.

The CDR3, from cysteine to phenylalanine, totals 15 residues. Just the 45-base CDR3 DNA is kept, in frame starting at base 1. V is trimmed back by 3 bases and J by 6 bases, and the junction contains 7 bases that no gene match accounts for. The germline V gene supplies CDR1 LGHNA and CDR2 YSLEER. This clonotype has only a few counts. Its antigen has not been determined. No quality values exist for individual bases; no much larger clone is one base distant. A case-control design nested within a healthcare worker cohort in London, UK, was used, with weekly nasopharyngeal swab PCR tests and blood sampling performed. Between 23 and 31 March 2020, the week of the UK lockdown, healthcare workers were enrolled and then followed up weekly for as long as 16 weeks. The library was produced with 5' RACE. Sequencing used a NextSeq 500. To correct for sequencing error and PCR bias, the TCR library protocol tagged individual cDNA molecules with unique molecular identifiers. TCR alpha and beta chains were both sequenced, and the abundances of alpha and beta sequences in each sample were closely correlated with each other. On the study's bioinformatics: Decombinator V4 was used to perform V gene, J gene and CDR3 annotation of TCR sequences. TCRs were defined as expanded if a significant change between any two time points was detected under a Poisson model with p below 0.0001. Abundances of TCRs were expressed as counts per million after normalisation to the total number of TCRs sequenced in each sample. TRAV1-2 paired with TRAJ12, TRAJ20 or TRAJ33 defined MAIT TCRs, while TRAV10 paired with TRAJ18 defined iNKT TCRs. VDJdb, accessed 1 November 2021, was searched for CMV, EBV and SARS-CoV-2 annotated TCRs, with TCRs annotated for multiple antigens excluded. The public reads were run again by TCRdb, first through fastp at Q25 and then through MiXCR, and only productive beta chains were kept. When rows share a CDR3 protein, they turn into one entry using the most common DNA and genes. These V and J calls rely on TCRdb rather than the paper's analysis. The sample records approximately 50,000 distinct CDR3 sequences, approximately 12% of which are singletons. Over 2% of the sample rests with the top ten.

The sequence came from an adult who was a healthcare worker with PCR-confirmed SARS-CoV-2 infection or an uninfected control (not recorded which). The material sequenced was whole blood, taken at baseline. The rearrangement joined TRBV4-3 to TRBJ2-2, with 7 bases matching TRBD1. The DNA sequence is TGCGCCAGCAGCCAGAACAGGGGTCGAGCCGGGGAGCTGTTTTTT. Translated, it reads CASSQNRGRAGELFF.